What follows describes a single T cell receptor (beta chain). Data came from immunoSEQ multiplex PCR; TCRdb stores just in-frame clones and leaves some out. The table lists about 260,000 clones, approximately 86% of them singletons. The CDR3 extends over 13 amino acids. V dropped 5 bases and J dropped 8; count of bases not matched to a gene: 7. Germline assignment: CDR1 LNHDA and CDR2 SQIVND (reference sequence). This sample stems from a study of blood T cell repertoires in COVID-19. The specimen sequenced was peripheral blood. The chain joins TRBV19 to TRBJ1-2, with TRBD1 matching 8 bases. The receptor comes from a woman aged 50 to 60 who had recovered from COVID-19. CDR3 sequence (DNA): TGTGCCAGTAGTGCGGACACAGGGGGAGGCTACACCTTC. Its translation: CASSADTGGGYTF. Complete variable domain (other parts from reference TRBV19 and TRBJ1-2): DGGITQSPKYLFRKEGQNVTLSCEQNLNHDAMYWYRQDPGQGLRLIYYSQIVNDFQKGDIAEGYSVSREKKESFPLTVTSAQKNPTAFYLCASSADTGGGYTFGSGTRLTVV.